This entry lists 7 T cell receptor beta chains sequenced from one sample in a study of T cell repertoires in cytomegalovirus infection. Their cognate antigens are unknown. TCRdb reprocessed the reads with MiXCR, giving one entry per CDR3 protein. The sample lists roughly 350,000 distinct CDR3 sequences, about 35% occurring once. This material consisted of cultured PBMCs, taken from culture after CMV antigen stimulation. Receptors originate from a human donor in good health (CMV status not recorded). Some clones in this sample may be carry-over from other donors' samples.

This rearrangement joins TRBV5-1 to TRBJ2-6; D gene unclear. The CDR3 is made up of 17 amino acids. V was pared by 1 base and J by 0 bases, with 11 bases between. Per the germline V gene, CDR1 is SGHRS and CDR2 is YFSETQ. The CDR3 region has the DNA TGCGCCAGCAGCTTGAAACGCGACATCTCTGGGGCCAACGTCCTGACTTTC. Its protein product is CASSLKRDISGANVLTF. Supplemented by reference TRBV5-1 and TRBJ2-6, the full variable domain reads KAGVTQTPRYLIKTRGQQVTLSCSPISGHRSVSWYQQTPGQGLQFLFEYFSETQRNKGNFPGRFSGRQFSNSRSEMNVSTLELGDSALYLCASSLKRDISGANVLTFGAGSRLTVL.

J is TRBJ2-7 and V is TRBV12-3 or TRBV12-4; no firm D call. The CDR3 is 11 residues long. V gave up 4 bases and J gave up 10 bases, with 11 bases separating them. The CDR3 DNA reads TGTGCCAGCAGTTGTACTTACGCACAGTACGTC. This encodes CASSCTYAQYV.

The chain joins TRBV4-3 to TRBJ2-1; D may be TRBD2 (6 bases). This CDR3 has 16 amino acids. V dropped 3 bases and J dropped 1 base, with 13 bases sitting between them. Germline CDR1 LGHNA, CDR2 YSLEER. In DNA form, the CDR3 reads TGCGCCAGCAGCCATAGCGTGGGAGGATCCTACAATGAGCAGTTCTTC. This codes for CASSHSVGGSYNEQFF.

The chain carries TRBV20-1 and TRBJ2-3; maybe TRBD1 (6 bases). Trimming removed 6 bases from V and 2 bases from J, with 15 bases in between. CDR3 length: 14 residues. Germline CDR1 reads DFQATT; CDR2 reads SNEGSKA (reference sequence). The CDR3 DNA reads TGCAGTGCCCTCCCTGTGGGGGCCACAGATACGCAGTATTTT. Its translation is CSALPVGATDTQYF.

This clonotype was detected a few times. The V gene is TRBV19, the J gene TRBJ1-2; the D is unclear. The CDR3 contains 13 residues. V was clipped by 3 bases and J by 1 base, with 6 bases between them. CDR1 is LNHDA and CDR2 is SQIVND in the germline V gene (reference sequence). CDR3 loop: CASSILSNYGYTF. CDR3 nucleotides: TGTGCCAGTAGTATTCTAAGTAACTATGGCTACACCTTC.

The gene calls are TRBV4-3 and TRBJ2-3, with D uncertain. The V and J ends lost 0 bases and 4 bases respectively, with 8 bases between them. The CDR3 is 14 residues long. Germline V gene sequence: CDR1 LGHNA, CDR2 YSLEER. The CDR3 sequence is CASSQDRRPDTQYF. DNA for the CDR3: TGCGCCAGCAGCCAAGACAGGCGCCCAGATACGCAGTATTTT.

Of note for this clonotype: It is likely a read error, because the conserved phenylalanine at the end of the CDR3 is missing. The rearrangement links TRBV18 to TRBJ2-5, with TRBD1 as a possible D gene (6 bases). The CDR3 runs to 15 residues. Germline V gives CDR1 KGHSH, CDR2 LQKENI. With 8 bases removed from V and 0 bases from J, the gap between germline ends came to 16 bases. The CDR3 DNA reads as TGTGCCAGCACACAAAATGGACAGAACCAAGAGACCCAGTACTTA. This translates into CASTQNGQNQETQYL.